These 13 T cell receptor beta chains originate from one sample sequenced in a study of CD8 T cells in ankylosing spondylitis. TCRdb reanalysed the 5' RACE reads using MiXCR and keeps one entry per CDR3 protein. The sample carries some 70,000 distinct CDR3 sequences, approximately 5.3% recorded once. Sequencing was performed on blood, either unsorted or a sorted T cell fraction (not recorded which). The receptors here all came from a male donor with ankylosing spondylitis or in good health (not recorded which).

On this clonotype itself: One junction end disagrees with the germline gene, perhaps due to a read error. The genes are TRBV10-3 and TRBJ1-1; no clear D. This CDR3 spans 14 amino acids. Germline assignment: CDR1 ENHRY and CDR2 SYGVKD. CDR3 protein: CATSESIGNTEAFF. CDR3 sequence (DNA): TGTGCCACCAGTGAGTCGATCGGAAACACTGAAGCTTTCTTT.

This clonotype was counted many times. The V gene is TRBV7-2, the J gene TRBJ2-7, with D possibly matching TRBD2 (5 bases). Germline V gene sequence: CDR1 SGHTA, CDR2 FQGNSA. The CDR3 contains 13 residues. Trimming pared 5 bases from V and 4 bases from J, leaving 12 bases between. The DNA for the CDR3 is TGTGCCAGCAGCCCGGCGGGCAAATACGAGCAGTACTTC. It yields the protein CASSPAGKYEQYF.

At least ten counts were recorded for this clonotype. V and J are TRBV24-1 and TRBJ2-1; no firm D call. Germline V gives CDR1 KGHDR, CDR2 SFDVKD. This CDR3 comprises 14 residues. V shed 3 bases and J shed 7 bases, with 12 bases lying between them. The CDR3 region has the DNA TGTGCCACCAGTGATGTGGGGATTAGTAATGAGCAGTTCTTC. It translates to CATSDVGISNEQFF.

This clonotype came up many times. The chain uses TRBV6-2 or TRBV6-3 and TRBJ2-7; D is perhaps TRBD2 (7 bases). V was pared by 5 bases and J by 5 bases, with 16 bases between. The CDR3 runs 14 residues. Germline CDR1 and CDR2: MNHEY and SVGEGT. CDR3 sequence reads: CASSQGGGSDEQYF. In nucleotides, the CDR3 is TGTGCCAGCAGTCAGGGAGGGGGATCTGACGAGCAGTACTTC.

This clonotype has a count of ten or more. The chain carries TRBV3-1 and TRBJ2-3; TRBD2 is a possible D gene (6 bases). The CDR3 extends over 15 amino acids. Trimming left V 8 bases short and J 1 base short, with 16 bases between. The germline CDR1 and CDR2 sequences are LGHDT and YNNKEL (reference sequence). CDR3 DNA sequence: TGTGCCAGCTGCCCCACTAGCTGGGGCACAGATACGCAGTATTTT. Encoded protein: CASCPTSWGTDTQYF.

Of note for this clonotype: One end of the junction is discordant with germline, which a read error may explain. The chain is built from TRBV7-8 and TRBJ2-2; 16 nucleotides line up with TRBD2. The CDR3 totals 18 residues. The germline gives CDR1 SGHVS, CDR2 FQNEAQ. The DNA for the CDR3 is TGTGTCAGCAGCTTCCCGGGACTAGCGGGGGGGCTTTCCGGGGAGCTGTTTTTT. Its protein is CVSSFPGLAGGLSGELFF.

This clonotype was seen at least ten times. This chain uses TRBV14 with TRBJ2-1; no firm D call. The CDR3 runs to 15 residues. The V end lost 0 bases, the J end lost 4 bases, and 10 bases lay between the germline ends. Looked up from germline, CDR1 is SGHDN and CDR2 is FVKESK. The CDR3 DNA reads TGTGCCAGCAGCCAAGATACGAGGATATACAATGAGCAGTTCTTC. Encoded protein: CASSQDTRIYNEQFF.

In its sample, this clonotype was seen many times. The V and J genes are TRBV6-6 and TRBJ2-7; perhaps TRBD1 as D (6 bases). CDR3 length equals 12 residues. Germline V gene data show CDR1 as MNHNY and CDR2 as SVGAGI (reference sequence). Trimming stripped 6 bases from V and 7 bases from J, with 13 bases between. The CDR3 DNA reads as TGTGCCAGCAGCTTAGACAGGCGGGAGCAGTACTTC. As protein: CASSLDRREQYF.

This clonotype was counted at least ten times. The V call is TRBV12-3 or TRBV12-4, the J call TRBJ1-5; D call uncertain. This CDR3 region has 14 residues. Trimming removed 6 bases at V and 4 bases at J, with 13 bases between. CDR3 nucleotides: TGTGCCAGCAGATCGACACTTACTAATCAGCCCCAGCATTTT. This translates into CASRSTLTNQPQHF.

This clonotype was detected many times. The gene calls are TRBV5-1 and TRBJ2-6, with TRBD1 identical over 7 bases. Germline assignment: CDR1 SGHRS and CDR2 YFSETQ. This CDR3 spans 16 amino acids. V gave up 5 bases and J gave up 3 bases; unmatched junction bases: 8. The CDR3 loop reads CASRGQDSFGANVLTF. The CDR3, as DNA: TGCGCCAGCAGAGGACAGGATTCCTTTGGGGCCAACGTCCTGACTTTC.

There are many counts of this clonotype. CDR3 sequence reads: CATSRVGNQPQHF. CDR3 nucleotides: TGTGCCACCAGCAGAGTGGGCAATCAGCCCCAGCATTTT. J is TRBJ1-5 and V is TRBV15; unclear D gene. CDR3 length: 13 residues. Germline CDR1 and CDR2: LNHNV and YYDKDF (reference sequence). Trimming took 1 base from V and 2 from J, leaving 3 bases between them. The full variable domain, in which reference TRBV15 and TRBJ1-5 provide the parts outside the CDR3, is DAMVIQNPRYQVTQFGKPVTLSCSQTLNHNVMYWYQQKSSQAPKLLFHYYDKDFNNEADTPDNFQSRRPNTSFCFLDIRSPGLGDTAMYLCATSRVGNQPQHFGDGTRLSIL.

Many counts were recorded for this clonotype. The chain couples TRBV6-5 to TRBJ1-5, with no clear D. The CDR3 sequence is 14 residues long. Germline-derived CDR1 and CDR2 are MNHEY and SVGAGI. The germline V and J ends were trimmed by 0 bases and 0 bases, with 3 bases remaining between them. The CDR3 protein is CASSYSNSNQPQHF. CDR3 sequence (DNA): TGTGCCAGCAGTTACTCGAATAGCAATCAGCCCCAGCATTTT.

This clonotype was seen repeatedly, ten times or more. The chain links TRBV10-3 to TRBJ2-3, with TRBD2 matching over 13 bases. The germline gives CDR1 ENHRY, CDR2 SYGVKD. The CDR3 is 17 residues long. J lost 2 bases, V lost 3 bases, and 5 bases had no gene match. The CDR3 loop is CAISDRGLAGNTDTQYF. CDR3 nucleotides: TGTGCCATCAGTGACCGGGGACTAGCGGGGAACACAGATACGCAGTATTTT.